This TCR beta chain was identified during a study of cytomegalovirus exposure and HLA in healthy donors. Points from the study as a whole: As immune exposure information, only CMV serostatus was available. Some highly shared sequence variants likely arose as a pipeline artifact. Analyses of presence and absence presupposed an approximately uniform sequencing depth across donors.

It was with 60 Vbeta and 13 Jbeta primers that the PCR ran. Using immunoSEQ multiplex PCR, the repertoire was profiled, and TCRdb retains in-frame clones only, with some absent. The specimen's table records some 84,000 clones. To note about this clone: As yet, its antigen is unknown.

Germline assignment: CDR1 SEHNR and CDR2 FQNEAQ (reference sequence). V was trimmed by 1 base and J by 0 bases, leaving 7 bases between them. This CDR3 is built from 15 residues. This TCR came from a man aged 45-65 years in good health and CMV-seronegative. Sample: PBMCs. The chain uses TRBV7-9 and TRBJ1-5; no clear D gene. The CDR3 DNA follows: TGTGCCAGCAGCTTAGGGCAGGATAGCAATCAGCCCCAGCATTTT. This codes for CASSLGQDSNQPQHF.